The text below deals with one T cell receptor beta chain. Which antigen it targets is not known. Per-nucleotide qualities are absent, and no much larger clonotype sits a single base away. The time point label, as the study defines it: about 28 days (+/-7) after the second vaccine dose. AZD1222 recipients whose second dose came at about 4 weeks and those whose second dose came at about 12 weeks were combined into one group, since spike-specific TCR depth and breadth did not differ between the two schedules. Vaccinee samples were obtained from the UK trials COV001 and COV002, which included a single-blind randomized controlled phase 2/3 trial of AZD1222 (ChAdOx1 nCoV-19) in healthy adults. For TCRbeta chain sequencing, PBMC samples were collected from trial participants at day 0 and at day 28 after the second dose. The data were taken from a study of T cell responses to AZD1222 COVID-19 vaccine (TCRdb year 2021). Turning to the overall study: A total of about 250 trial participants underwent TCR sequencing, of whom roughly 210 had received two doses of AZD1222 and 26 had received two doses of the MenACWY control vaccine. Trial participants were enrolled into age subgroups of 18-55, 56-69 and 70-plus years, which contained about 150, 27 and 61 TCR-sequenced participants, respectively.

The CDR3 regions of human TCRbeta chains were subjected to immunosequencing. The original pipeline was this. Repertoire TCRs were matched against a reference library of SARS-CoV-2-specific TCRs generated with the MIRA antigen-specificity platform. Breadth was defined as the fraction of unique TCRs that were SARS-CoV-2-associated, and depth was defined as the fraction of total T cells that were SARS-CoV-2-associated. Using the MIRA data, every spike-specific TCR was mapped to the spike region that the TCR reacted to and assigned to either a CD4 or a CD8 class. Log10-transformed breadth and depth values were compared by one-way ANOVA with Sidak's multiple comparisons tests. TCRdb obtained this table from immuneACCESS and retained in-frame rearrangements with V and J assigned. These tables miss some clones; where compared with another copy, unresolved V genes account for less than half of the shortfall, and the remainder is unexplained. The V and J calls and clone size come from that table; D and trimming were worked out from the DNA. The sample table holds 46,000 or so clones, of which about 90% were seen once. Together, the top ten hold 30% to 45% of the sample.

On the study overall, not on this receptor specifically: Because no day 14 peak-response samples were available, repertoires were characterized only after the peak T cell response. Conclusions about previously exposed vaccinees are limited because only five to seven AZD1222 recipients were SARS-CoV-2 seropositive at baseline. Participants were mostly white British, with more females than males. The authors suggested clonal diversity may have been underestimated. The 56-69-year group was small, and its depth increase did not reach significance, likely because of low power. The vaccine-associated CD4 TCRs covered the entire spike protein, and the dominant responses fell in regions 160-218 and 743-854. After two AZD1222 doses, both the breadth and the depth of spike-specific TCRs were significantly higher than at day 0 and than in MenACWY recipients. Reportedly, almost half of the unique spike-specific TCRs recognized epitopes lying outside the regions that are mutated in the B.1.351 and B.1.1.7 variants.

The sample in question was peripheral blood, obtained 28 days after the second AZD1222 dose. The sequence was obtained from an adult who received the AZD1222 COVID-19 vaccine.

This receptor has the CDR3 CASRLASGTPQETQYF. Read as DNA, the sequence is TGTGCCAGCAGACTCGCCTCCGGGACGCCCCAAGAGACCCAGTACTTC. The receptor chain draws on TRBV25-1 and TRBJ2-5; the D segment is perhaps TRBD1 or TRBD2, each sharing 5 matched bases. The junction shows trimming of 6 bases on V and 1 base on J, plus 18 bases between the germline ends. Sequences MGHDK (CDR1) and SYGVNS (CDR2) are obtained from the germline V gene. The CDR3 has 16 amino acids, counting the end cysteine and phenylalanine. Only the CDR3 part of the read is kept: 48 bases, read in frame from the first base. Reference TRBV25-1 and TRBJ2-5 genes cover what lies past the CDR3, so the full variable domain is EADIYQTPRYLVIGTGKKITLECSQTMGHDKMYWYQQDPGMELHLIHYSYGVNSTEKGDLSSESTVSRIRTEHFPLTLESARPSHTSQYLCASRLASGTPQETQYFGPGTRLLVL.